Here is one T cell receptor (beta chain) with its context. Its specific antigen is unknown. Nothing much larger sits one base from this clone, and base qualities are not available. The entry originates in a study of blood T cell repertoires in COVID-19 (dated by TCRdb to about 2020). With respect to the entire study: Samples from collaborators originated in the United States, Italy and Spain and spanned both the acute and convalescent phases of COVID-19. The prospective study material was composed of cDNA or gDNA derived from T cells, B-cell-depleted T cells, or PBMCs. Subjects who had been exposed to COVID-19, were actively infected with it, or had recovered from it provided the deeply sampled blood TCRbeta repertoires that made up the dataset. The repertoires were released in a freely available public database intended as a resource for research on the immune response to SARS-CoV-2. Samples came from the ongoing ImmuneRACE study (first 160 participants) plus 1,254 subjects from 6 global collaborators. Sample metadata almost always included a de-identified subject ID, COVID-19 status, age in years and sex. HLA class I and class II types, where available, came from metadata supplied by the sample provider rather than from assay-based typing. General findings and caveats noted by the study authors: The amount of clinical and demographic metadata varied by source and participant and was provided uncurated.

TCRbeta CDR3 regions were amplified from genomic DNA using the immunoSEQ Assay, a bias-controlled multiplex PCR. The source study handled its data this way. The number of nucleated cells in each sample was estimated from the amplification of reference gene primers within the assay. To quantify the absolute abundance of each unique TCRbeta CDR3 rearrangement, sequence reads were collapsed and filtered. Productive Simpson clonality was computed per sample as the square root of Simpson's diversity index over productive rearrangements. In TCRdb, the immuneACCESS table is reduced to in-frame sequences with V and J assigned. These tables do not hold every clone; where another copy was compared, an unresolved V gene accounts for under half, and the others remain unexplained. V and J calls plus clone size are reproduced from that table; the DNA served to infer D and trimming. The sample table records some 530,000 clones; about nine tenths of these occur just once. 8.3% of the sample is taken by the ten largest.

The CDR3 runs 14 amino acids, cysteine and phenylalanine included. Only the CDR3 DNA is retained, 42 bases long and in frame from the first base. The V end loses 0 bases and the J end loses 2 bases, and a stretch of 6 bases separates them. In the prospective study, participants were about 18 to 95 years old, resided in 24 geographic areas of the United States, and were enrolled through a virtual design. To assign participants to cohorts, the prospective study relied on clinical history that participants themselves reported in a screening survey and a study questionnaire. For ImmuneRACE Cohort 3, a participant was defined as recovered based on two consecutive negative NP/OP PCR tests, clearance by a healthcare professional, or resolution of symptoms. In the prospective study, whole blood, serum and a nasopharyngeal or oropharyngeal swab were collected from each participant by mobile phlebotomists. Participants in the prospective study had the option to provide additional blood draws and questionnaires over a roughly 2-month period. Before DNA extraction, blood samples from the prospective study were shipped at room temperature or frozen.

The receptor was isolated from a woman aged 60-70 years who had recovered from COVID-19. The rearrangement combines TRBV5-3 with TRBJ1-5, with the D gene uncertain. TRBV5-3 has ORF status, its function being uncertain. The source material was PBMCs or T cells enriched from blood (not recorded which). The CDR3 reads as follows: CARSLDAGNQPQHF. DNA sequence: TGTGCCAGAAGCTTGGACGCAGGCAATCAGCCCCAGCATTTT.